These T cell receptor beta chains were read from a single sample in a study of blood T cell repertoires in COVID-19. Measured with immunoSEQ multiplex PCR; TCRdb has only the in-frame clones, and not every one. The table lists some 520,000 clones, roughly nine tenths of them singletons, with around 0.92% in the top ten. Sequenced material: peripheral blood. The source is a man younger than 35 with COVID-19, enrolled during active disease. The CDR3 runs from the conserved cysteine through the conserved F or W. A D gene is named only where the DNA matches it firmly. Part of the rows lack a size; the others show once, few, many or a class for expanded clones.

size	V	D	J	length	CDR3	DNA
once	TRBV5-5	NA	TRBJ1-6	15	CASSYENLYNSPLHF	TGTGCCAGCAGCTATGAGAACCTCTATAATTCACCCCTCCACTTT
few	TRBV6-6	TRBD1	TRBJ2-7	14	CASSYIDRAYEQYF	TGTGCCAGCAGTTACATCGACAGGGCCTACGAGCAGTACTTC
once	TRBV10-2	NA	TRBJ1-1	12	CASSAVNTEAFF	TGCGCCAGCAGTGCAGTGAACACTGAAGCTTTCTTT
NA	TRBV6-5	TRBD2	TRBJ2-7	15	CASRSGGGPLYEQYF	TGTGCCAGCAGGTCCGGGGGGGGCCCCCTCTACGAGCAGTACTTC
NA	TRBV7-9	TRBD1	TRBJ2-5	15	CASSDGDRGKETQYF	TGTGCCAGCAGCGACGGGGACAGGGGGAAAGAGACCCAGTACTTC
NA	TRBV6-1	TRBD2	TRBJ2-1	20	CASSEEDIAGLAYNYNEQFF	TGTGCCAGCAGTGAAGAGGATATAGCGGGACTCGCCTATAACTACAATGAGCAGTTCTTC
NA	TRBV7-6	NA	TRBJ2-7	16	CASSQGGGQLAWEQYF	TGTGCCAGCAGCCAAGGGGGGGGCCAGCTAGCTTGGGAGCAGTACTTC
NA	TRBV9	NA	TRBJ2-5	13	CASSVDARETQYF	TGTGCCAGCAGCGTAGACGCTCGGGAGACCCAGTACTTC
NA	TRBV7-2	NA	TRBJ1-1	13	CASSLGMNTEAFF	TGTGCCAGCAGCTTAGGTATGAACACTGAAGCTTTCTTT
few	TRBV5-1	TRBD2	TRBJ2-2	21	CASSFQIPGTSGRRSTGELFF	TGCGCCAGCAGCTTCCAGATACCCGGGACTAGCGGGAGGAGATCCACCGGGGAGCTGTTTTTT
once	TRBV9	TRBD2	TRBJ2-2	16	CASSVATSGLAGELFF	TGTGCCAGCAGCGTAGCTACTAGCGGGTTGGCCGGGGAGCTGTTTTTT
NA	TRBV25-1	NA	TRBJ2-7	13	CASTDDYSYEQYF	TGTGCCAGCACTGATGACTACTCCTACGAGCAGTACTTC
NA	TRBV2	TRBD2	TRBJ2-1	15	CASTLAGGSYNEQFF	TGTGCCAGCACCTTAGCGGGAGGGTCCTACAATGAGCAGTTCTTC